This T cell receptor beta chain comes out of a study of cytomegalovirus exposure and HLA in healthy donors (dated by TCRdb to about 2017). Study-level background: According to an earlier analysis of 587 of the donors, about 179 million T cells yielded 95 million to 140 million unique TCR beta sequences and 276 Gb of sequence data. Among 300 to 500 genotyped donors of the cohort, an average of about 220,000 unique TCR beta nucleotide sequences was sequenced per donor, of which about 19% were non-productive. HLA typing covered class I and class II loci at four-digit resolution. Four or five DR-DQ haplotypes were handled as single units for association and clustering because linkage in the cohort was strong. All discovery cohort repertoires had been generated using a single sequencing platform. Donor age, sex, ethnicity and CMV serostatus were compiled alongside the repertoire data. A later genetic analysis took genome-wide SNP genotypes for about 65% of the 666 donors and used that subset as a discovery cohort. The study profiled the T cell repertoires of approximately 700 subjects by immunosequencing and related them to cytomegalovirus serostatus. Typing coverage varied by locus: roughly 620-640 donors for A, B, C, DRB1 and DQB1; roughly 500 for DQA1; about 590 for DPA1; around 450 for DPB1. To decide whether each TCR beta V gene segment behaved as functional or pseudogenic, an earlier analysis of fewer than 750 of the donors relied on high-throughput TCR beta sequencing. A later analysis re-analyzed previously published TCR beta repertoires from 650 to 800 donors and added high-resolution HLA genotyping to study TCR occurrence patterns. A separate validation cohort of 100 to 150 different subjects was used in addition to the approximately 640-subject first cohort. Rather than using new phenotypic data, the later analysis identified candidate immune exposures from TCR beta sequences and from how often those sequences occurred across donors. To predict cytomegalovirus infection status, the study combined high-throughput TCR immunosequencing, statistical association of individual TCRs with disease status, and machine learning. The study aimed to test whether cataloging public T cell receptors could reveal signatures of past pathogen exposure. Among the roughly 390 genotyped donors, around 79% belonged to the genetic ancestry cluster associated with self-reported Caucasian donors. An early release that covered 640 HLA-typed donors contained approximately 300 gigabases of sequencing data and 70 million to 100 million unique TCR sequences.

V loses 6 bases at its end and J loses 7 bases; junction bases beyond the gene matches: 14. The cysteine opens and the phenylalanine closes a CDR3 of 15 amino acids. Of the read, only the CDR3 DNA is kept; its 45 bases are in frame from base 1. CDR1 and CDR2 are drawn from the germline V gene (reference sequence): LNHDA, SQIVND. Preparation of the library involved the immunoSEQ multiplex PCR assay. For the multiplex PCR, a mixture combining 60 forward primers for TCR Vbeta segments and 13 reverse primers for TCR Jbeta segments was used. Amplification of the CDR3 region of rearranged TCR beta genes was performed with a multiplex PCR assay on genomic DNA. The amplified TCR beta libraries were sequenced on the Illumina HiSeq System as 87-base-pair reads. The original methods were these. A later analysis counted approximately 74 million unique TCR beta chains across the 690 or so repertoires, and some 11 million of these chains were shared by at least two donors. Raw reads were error-corrected and collapsed into unique sequences by a nearest-neighbor algorithm in which closely related sequences were merged to remove PCR and sequencing errors. CDR3 sequences were aligned to IMGT reference sequences to assign V, D and J gene segments. For a sequence to be retained, a match of at least six nucleotides was required to both a V gene segment and a J gene segment. A rearrangement counted as productive if the CDR3 had no stop codons and remained in frame with V and J, and every other rearrangement counted as non-productive. CDR3 was defined according to IMGT convention as the region running from the second conserved V-encoded cysteine to the conserved J-encoded phenylalanine. The earlier analysis of roughly 590 of the donors excluded any sequence lacking an unambiguous match to a single V gene segment. An earlier analysis of 587 of the donors classified V segments as functional when productive rearrangements were above 56.7% and as segregating when the standard deviation between donors was above 5%. A statistical classification framework was built to diagnose cytomegalovirus status from the catalog of TCR beta chain sequences. In a later analysis, TCR nucleotide sequences were compared against IMGT/GENE-DB human TR gene sequences so that V and J genes could be assigned. In a later analysis, CDR3 sequences and most-parsimonious VDJ recombination scenarios were assigned using the TCRdist pipeline. In a later analysis, every TCR beta chain was defined by the combination of its CDR3 amino acid sequence and its V-gene family, and reads without a unique V-gene family were dropped. A later analysis removed 550 to 650 highly shared, low-generation-probability nucleotide sequences to deal with suspected cross-contamination and a sequencing artifact. For each public chain, a later analysis derived a clonal expansion index from normalized ranks of inferred template counts within each repertoire. In a later analysis, generation probabilities were computed with a VDJ recombination model fitted to out-of-frame rearrangements, and the resulting probabilities were checked against IGoR. In a later analysis, hypergeometric tests were used to score TCR-TCR, TCR-HLA and TCR-CMV co-occurrence, with a repertoire-size bias correction applied to TCR pairs. To estimate false discovery rates, a later analysis permuted the HLA or CMV assignments 20 times. In a later analysis, co-occurring TCRs were grouped with DBSCAN, and TCRdist sequence similarity was added when clustering was performed within HLA-allele-positive subsets. Repertoires with fewer than 30,000 or more than 120,000 public chains, plus five repertoires with anomalous nucleotide sharing, were excluded from co-occurrence clustering. TCRdb limited this immuneACCESS table to in-frame rearrangements with V and J called. A share of clones is missing; checked studies link under half to unresolved V genes, and the rest is unexplained. V, J and clone size are those of that table, while D and trimming were read from the DNA. For this sample there are over 85,000 clones; 67% appear just once. Together, the top ten hold under 2.5% of the sample.

Comments on this clone: The antigen it recognizes is unknown. Qualities for individual bases were not recorded, and no much larger clone is one base off.

The paper's findings and limits, for the study overall: In an earlier analysis of under 600 of the donors, most TCR beta V segments were observed in productive rearrangements about 87% or about 30% of the time, broadly matching IMGT annotations. In a later analysis, most CMV-associated TCR beta chains were found to appear HLA-restricted, with HLA associations seemingly driven largely by CMV exposure. CMV serostatus was the only immune exposure information available for the cohort. In the study, some 160 TCR beta chains were listed as associated with cytomegalovirus. According to a later genetic analysis, donors in an Asian-associated ancestry cluster had fewer N-insertions in productive TCRs than the approximately 700-donor mean. Because some donors lacked HLA typing at each locus, the association tests relied only on the typed subset. According to a later analysis, TCR association rates differed among HLA loci, with DRB1 alleles showing the most associated TCRs and HLA-C alleles showing the fewest. When HLA alleles, especially DR and DQ, strongly co-occurred, attributing TCR associations to individual alleles was difficult. Because the 87-base-pair reads could not distinguish some IMGT-functional V segments, including TRBV6-2 and TRBV6-3, those segments were excluded. Because counts were too low, roughly 18 rarely observed V segments, including chromosome 9 orphons, were left out of the earlier analysis of several hundred of the donors. The cohort was sequenced for TCR beta chains only, and without alpha or paired-chain data the features that could be detected were limited. Cytomegalovirus status was reported to be diagnosed by the classifier with high specificity and sensitivity in both the original and validation cohorts. According to a later analysis, parvovirus B19, influenza, CMV and Epstein-Barr virus appeared linked to several top co-occurrence clusters. In vitro tests confirmed that a few of the cytomegalovirus-associated TCR beta chains recognize cytomegalovirus antigens. Most TCR sequences were seen in very few donors, while some public TCRs were found in many individuals. A later analysis found that HLA-associated TCR beta chains were more clonally expanded and had lower generation probabilities than equally common non-associated chains. The presence/absence analyses assumed that sequencing depth was roughly uniform across donors, and that assumption may not be true. Specific HLA alleles were associated with 16,951 TCR beta sequences at a false discovery rate of 0.05 in a later analysis. The authors suggested that the approach could potentially be generalized to other disease states and immunological phenotypes. A group of highly shared sequence variants was considered likely to be a technical artifact of the sequencing pipeline. A later genetic analysis associated a missense DCLRE1C variant with V-gene and J-gene trimming of TCR beta chains, and an independent cohort replicated the association. A further reported finding was that TCR beta sequences accurately predicted the HLA-A and HLA-B alleles for most subjects in the first cohort. Correlated functional status among segregating V segments might be attributable to linkage disequilibrium, but an unknown experimental factor could not be ruled out.

The cohort consisted of fewer than 700 healthy bone marrow donors. Cohort members were all nominally healthy when sampled, although unrecorded immune exposures were likely present. The donor was CMV seronegative and belonged to the group of more than 300 seronegative cohort members. A peripheral blood sample was provided by each donor, and peripheral blood mononuclear cells were used for TCR beta sequencing. The Qiagen DNeasy Blood Extraction Kit was used to extract genomic DNA from the blood cell samples. The sequence came from a young man in good health and CMV-seronegative. This sequence uses TRBV19 and TRBJ1-2; TRBD1 agrees with 7 junctional bases. The sequenced sample consisted of PBMCs. The CDR3 loop reads CASSFLQTGRSGYTF. The sequenced DNA is TGTGCCAGTAGCTTCCTCCAGACAGGGAGAAGTGGCTACACCTTC.